The 11 T cell receptor beta chains presented below share a single source sample, sequenced in a study of blood T cells in healthy people across ages. With a J-beta primer mix and a sample-barcoded 5' primer, a second PCR ran about 7 to 12 cycles. In TCRdb, the 5' RACE reads were re-called with MiXCR into one record per CDR3 protein. The sample shows more than 500,000 distinct CDR3 sequences, 25% to 30% of them seen only once. Sequencing used blood. These receptors all stem from a woman in her seventies in good health.

With regard to this clonotype: The junction and the germline gene differ at one end; a read error may be behind it. V gene TRBV27 combines with J gene TRBJ2-5; tentative D call: TRBD2 (5 bases). The end of the DNA aligns better with TRBJ2-1, so the J call may be wrong. The germline gives CDR1 MNHEY, CDR2 SMNVEV (reference sequence). This CDR3 has 14 amino acids. CDR3 amino acids: CARSLSIGGGEQFF. DNA of the CDR3: TGTGCCCGCAGTTTATCGATCGGAGGAGGCGAGCAGTTCTTC.

V gene TRBV24-1 combines with J gene TRBJ1-2; D unresolved. Germline loops: CDR1 KGHDR, CDR2 SFDVKD. V was pared by 5 bases and J by 4 bases, with 4 bases between. This CDR3 has 11 residues. The CDR3 nucleotides read TGTGCCACCAGTGCCTCCTATGGCTACACCTTC. This sequence encodes CATSASYGYTF.

This clonotype has a handful of counts. This chain links TRBV3-1 with TRBJ1-1; possibly TRBD1 for D (5 bases). V lost 2 bases to trimming and J lost 7 bases, with 8 bases between them. CDR3 size: 12 residues. From germline, CDR1 is LGHDT and CDR2 YNNKEL (reference sequence). CDR3 nucleotide sequence: TGTGCCAGCAGCCAACGGGGCGTTGAAGCTTTCTTT. This codes for CASSQRGVEAFF.

This chain connects TRBV4-2 to TRBJ2-2, with 9 bases lining up with TRBD2. This CDR3 has 18 amino acids. With V trimmed by 3 bases and J by 7 bases, 15 bases remained unmatched. Germline V gene data show CDR1 as LGHNA and CDR2 as YNFKEQ. The DNA for the CDR3 is TGTGCCAGCAGCCACCCCCTCGGGGCGGGGGGGCAAATCGGGGAGCTGTTTTTT. Translating gives CASSHPLGAGGQIGELFF.

This chain uses TRBV7-9 with TRBJ1-2; D is unclear. The germline gives CDR1 SEHNR, CDR2 FQNEAQ (reference sequence). Trimming removed 10 bases from V and 0 bases from J, with 9 bases in between. The CDR3 contains 12 residues. In DNA form, the CDR3 reads TGTGCCATCCGACCTGCTAACTATGGCTACACCTTC. Amino acid sequence: CAIRPANYGYTF.

The gene calls are TRBV7-3 and TRBJ1-2, with D perhaps matching TRBD1 (5 bases). Trimming cost V 5 bases and J 1 base, with 11 bases left between them. The CDR3 contains 14 residues. Germline V gene lookup returns CDR1 SGHTA and CDR2 FQGTGA. CDR3 DNA sequence: TGTGCCAGCAGCCCACGCGACAGTAACTATGGCTACACCTTC. Its protein is CASSPRDSNYGYTF.

The gene calls are TRBV20-1 and TRBJ1-2, with D maybe TRBD1 (5 bases). The germline gives CDR1 DFQATT, CDR2 SNEGSKA (reference sequence). The CDR3 is 13 amino acids. V gave up 6 bases and J gave up 4 bases, with 15 bases separating them. CDR3 nucleotide sequence: TGCAGTGCGAATACGGGACGTTCCTATGGCTACACCTTC. Translation: CSANTGRSYGYTF.

This clonotype occurred many times. The rearrangement links TRBV27 to TRBJ1-2, with TRBD1 matching over 8 bases. Per germline, CDR1 MNHEY and CDR2 SMNVEV (reference sequence). This CDR3 spans 13 amino acids. The ends lost 6 bases at V and 4 bases at J; junction bases unmatched: 4. The CDR3 is CASSLTGGYGYTF. The CDR3 region has the DNA TGTGCCAGCAGCTTAACAGGGGGCTATGGCTACACCTTC.

J is TRBJ2-5 and V is TRBV6-1, with D maybe TRBD1 (5 bases). Trimming took 2 bases from V and 5 from J, leaving 15 bases between them. The germline V gene encodes CDR1 MNHNS and CDR2 SASEGT. CDR3 size: 15 residues. For the CDR3, the DNA is TGTGCCAGCAGTGAATTCAGGGTTCTGAAGGAGACCCAGTACTTC. This gives the protein CASSEFRVLKETQYF.

The V call is TRBV7-2, the J call TRBJ2-3; 10 nucleotides align to TRBD2. CDR1 is SGHTA, CDR2 FQGNSA, per germline. V lost 6 bases, J lost 4 bases, and 10 bases stayed unmatched. The CDR3 contains 16 residues. The CDR3 sequence is CASRLSLAGRSDTQYF. The CDR3 coding sequence is TGTGCCAGCAGGCTATCACTAGCGGGGCGGTCAGATACGCAGTATTTT. Full variable domain (remainder filled in from reference TRBV7-2 and TRBJ2-3): GAGVSQSPSNKVTEKGKDVELRCDPISGHTALYWYRQSLGQGLEFLIYFQGNSAPDKSGLPSDRFSAERTGGSVSTLTIQRTQQEDSAVYLCASRLSLAGRSDTQYFGPGTRLTVL.

This clonotype was seen at least ten times. This chain uses TRBV9 with TRBJ2-2; D is possibly TRBD1 (6 bases). Trimming cost V 0 bases and J 1 base, with 7 bases left between them. This CDR3 is built from 15 residues. Germline V gives CDR1 SGDLS, CDR2 YYNGEE. The CDR3 DNA reads as TGTGCCAGCAGCGTAGGGGGGCTGAACACCGGGGAGCTGTTTTTT. Protein sequence: CASSVGGLNTGELFF.